The rows below give T cell receptor beta chains drawn from one sample of a study of beta chain features in type 1 diabetes. Repertoires were generated with immunoSEQ multiplex PCR, while TCRdb's copy carries only in-frame clones and drops some. The table lists 200,000 to 300,000 clones, roughly 11% of them singletons, with around 0.018% in the top ten. The sample was naive CD4+ T cells from blood. These receptors all stem from a man aged 25-40 years with type 1 diabetes. Each CDR3 is given with its conserved first and last residue. Each record gives: D gene, V gene, J gene, clone size, CDR3 DNA, CDR3 protein. D genes are given only for firm matches. Clone sizes are given selectively: once, few, many, or a class where the clone is expanded.

d_gene: TRBD2
v_gene: TRBV6-5
j_gene: TRBJ2-1
abundance: NA
CDR3nt: TGTGCCAGCAGTTACTCGCGAGCGGGGGGCTTGAATGAGCAGTTCTTC
CDR3aa: CASSYSRAGGLNEQFF

d_gene: NA
v_gene: TRBV6-5
j_gene: TRBJ2-7
abundance: NA
CDR3nt: TGTGCCAGCAGTCGACAGAGCTCCTACGAGCAGTACTTC
CDR3aa: CASSRQSSYEQYF

d_gene: TRBD1
v_gene: TRBV6-5
j_gene: TRBJ2-7
abundance: few
CDR3nt: TGTGCCAGCAGTCCCCGGGACAGGGGTTACTACGAGCAGTACTTC
CDR3aa: CASSPRDRGYYEQYF

d_gene: NA
v_gene: TRBV9
j_gene: TRBJ2-6
abundance: few
CDR3nt: TGTGCCAGCGGAGAACGAGGGGCCAACGTCCTGACTTTC
CDR3aa: CASGERGANVLTF

d_gene: TRBD1
v_gene: TRBV4-2
j_gene: TRBJ1-1
abundance: NA
CDR3nt: TGTGCCAGCAGCCATTATCCAGATTCGGGACAGGGTAAGGGTGAAGCTTTCTTT
CDR3aa: CASSHYPDSGQGKGEAFF

d_gene: NA
v_gene: TRBV9
j_gene: TRBJ2-2
abundance: few
CDR3nt: TGTGCCAGCAGCGTCAGGGCTACCGACGGGGAGCTGTTTTTT
CDR3aa: CASSVRATDGELFF

d_gene: TRBD1
v_gene: TRBV2
j_gene: TRBJ1-1
abundance: NA
CDR3nt: TGTGCCAGCAGTGAATGGACAGGGAGGAATATTGAAGCTTTCTTT
CDR3aa: CASSEWTGRNIEAFF

d_gene: NA
v_gene: TRBV6-1
j_gene: TRBJ1-2
abundance: few
CDR3nt: TGTGCCAGCAGTGAAAGTCACGGTGGTGGCTACACCTTC
CDR3aa: CASSESHGGGYTF

d_gene: NA
v_gene: TRBV6-6
j_gene: TRBJ1-6
abundance: NA
CDR3nt: TGTGCCAGCAGTTACGCAGTAAATTCACCCCTCCACTTT
CDR3aa: CASSYAVNSPLHF

d_gene: TRBD1
v_gene: TRBV9
j_gene: TRBJ2-6
abundance: NA
CDR3nt: TGTGCCAGCAGAAGGACAGGGACCGGGGCCAACGTCCTGACTTTC
CDR3aa: CASRRTGTGANVLTF

d_gene: NA
v_gene: TRBV18
j_gene: TRBJ2-7
abundance: NA
CDR3nt: TGTGCCAGCTCACCAGGGGCAGCAACCTACGAGCAGTACTTC
CDR3aa: CASSPGAATYEQYF

d_gene: TRBD2
v_gene: TRBV4-2
j_gene: TRBJ2-1
abundance: few
CDR3nt: TGTGCCAGCAGCCAGCCGCCGAGCGGGGGGAACAATGAGCAGTTCTTC
CDR3aa: CASSQPPSGGNNEQFF

d_gene: NA
v_gene: TRBV7-2
j_gene: TRBJ1-2
abundance: few
CDR3nt: TGTGCCAGCAGCGGGAGACCGCCGAATTATGGCTACACCTTC
CDR3aa: CASSGRPPNYGYTF

d_gene: NA
v_gene: TRBV7-3
j_gene: TRBJ2-3
abundance: few
CDR3nt: TGTGCCAGCAGCCCGGGAGTGGGTAGCACAGATACGCAGTATTTT
CDR3aa: CASSPGVGSTDTQYF

d_gene: TRBD1
v_gene: TRBV6-5
j_gene: TRBJ1-4
abundance: few
CDR3nt: TGTGCCAGCAGTCGAGGACAGGGGGAAGAAAAACTGTTTTTT
CDR3aa: CASSRGQGEEKLFF

d_gene: NA
v_gene: TRBV7-3
j_gene: TRBJ2-5
abundance: NA
CDR3nt: TGTGCCAGCAGCTCGAATGGGCCGGGGGAGACCCAGTACTTC
CDR3aa: CASSSNGPGETQYF

d_gene: NA
v_gene: TRBV7-2
j_gene: TRBJ2-5
abundance: NA
CDR3nt: TGTGCCAGCAGCTTAAACTGGCAGGGAGAGACCCAGTACTTC
CDR3aa: CASSLNWQGETQYF

d_gene: NA
v_gene: TRBV4-1
j_gene: TRBJ2-5
abundance: NA
CDR3nt: TGCGCCAGCAGCCACAATGACCACAGGATGAAGACCCAGTACTTC
CDR3aa: CASSHNDHRMKTQYF

d_gene: TRBD1
v_gene: TRBV7-2
j_gene: TRBJ2-1
abundance: NA
CDR3nt: TGTGCCAGCAGCTCGCAGACAGGGGGAGTAAGGGAGCAGTTCTTC
CDR3aa: CASSSQTGGVREQFF

d_gene: NA
v_gene: TRBV7-9
j_gene: TRBJ2-7
abundance: NA
CDR3nt: TGTGCCAGCAGCGACAGAGACGAGCAGTACTTC
CDR3aa: CASSDRDEQYF

d_gene: TRBD2
v_gene: TRBV11-2
j_gene: TRBJ2-3
abundance: few
CDR3nt: TGTGCCAGCGGAAAGCGGGGGGCAAGCACAGATACGCAGTATTTT
CDR3aa: CASGKRGASTDTQYF

d_gene: NA
v_gene: TRBV4-2
j_gene: TRBJ2-5
abundance: few
CDR3nt: TGTGCCAGCAGCCAAGATAGCAGCAACGGGGGGACCCAGTACTTC
CDR3aa: CASSQDSSNGGTQYF

d_gene: NA
v_gene: TRBV11-2
j_gene: TRBJ1-1
abundance: few
CDR3nt: TGTGCCAGCAGCTCCTCGTCGGTGGGGAGGGCTTTCTTT
CDR3aa: CASSSSSVGRAFF

d_gene: NA
v_gene: TRBV7-2
j_gene: TRBJ2-2
abundance: NA
CDR3nt: TGTGCCAGCAGCTTAACCCGGCAGGGGGGTCAAACCGGGGAGCTGTTTTTT
CDR3aa: CASSLTRQGGQTGELFF

d_gene: NA
v_gene: TRBV9
j_gene: TRBJ2-2
abundance: few
CDR3nt: TGTGCCAGCAGCGTACGGGACTTGAACACCGGGGAGCTGTTTTTT
CDR3aa: CASSVRDLNTGELFF

d_gene: TRBD1
v_gene: TRBV4-1
j_gene: TRBJ1-6
abundance: few
CDR3nt: TGCGCCAGCAGCCATGAAGGACAGGCGGGTTCACCCCTCCACTTT
CDR3aa: CASSHEGQAGSPLHF

d_gene: NA
v_gene: TRBV10-3
j_gene: TRBJ2-5
abundance: few
CDR3nt: TGTGCCATCAGTGGGGGCGCGGTGACCCAGTACTTC
CDR3aa: CAISGGAVTQYF

d_gene: NA
v_gene: TRBV7-9
j_gene: TRBJ2-7
abundance: NA
CDR3nt: TGTGCCAGCAGCTTAGATGGGGCCAGGGGCGAGCAGTACTTC
CDR3aa: CASSLDGARGEQYF

d_gene: TRBD1
v_gene: TRBV6-1
j_gene: TRBJ2-7
abundance: few
CDR3nt: TGTGCCAGCATTACCGGGACAGGGACCTACGAGCAGTACTTC
CDR3aa: CASITGTGTYEQYF

d_gene: TRBD1
v_gene: TRBV7-9
j_gene: TRBJ2-5
abundance: few
CDR3nt: TGTGCCAGCAGCGGAATCTCCCGGGACAGGGGAATAGAGACCCAGTACTTC
CDR3aa: CASSGISRDRGIETQYF

d_gene: NA
v_gene: TRBV5-6
j_gene: TRBJ2-7
abundance: NA
CDR3nt: TGTGCCAGCAGCTTGCGGGGGGCAGACTACGAGCAGTACTTC
CDR3aa: CASSLRGADYEQYF

d_gene: NA
v_gene: TRBV4-1
j_gene: TRBJ1-2
abundance: few
CDR3nt: TGCGCCAGCAGCCAAGTGGGGGGACTCTATGGCTACACCTTC
CDR3aa: CASSQVGGLYGYTF

d_gene: NA
v_gene: TRBV7-8
j_gene: TRBJ2-4
abundance: NA
CDR3nt: TGTGCCAGCAGCTTCGAGGGGGACATTCAGTACTTC
CDR3aa: CASSFEGDIQYF

d_gene: TRBD1
v_gene: TRBV2
j_gene: TRBJ2-1
abundance: NA
CDR3nt: TGTGCCAGCAGTGGCGCCGGGACAGGAACACTCTATGAGCAGTTCTTC
CDR3aa: CASSGAGTGTLYEQFF

d_gene: NA
v_gene: TRBV6-6
j_gene: TRBJ2-6
abundance: few
CDR3nt: TGTGCCAGCAGCCCTCTCAGCTCTGGGGCCAACGTCCTGACTTTC
CDR3aa: CASSPLSSGANVLTF

d_gene: TRBD1
v_gene: TRBV2
j_gene: TRBJ2-6
abundance: NA
CDR3nt: TGTGCCAGCAGTTCGGGACAGGGGGTTCTCTCTGGGGCCAACGTCCTGACTTTC
CDR3aa: CASSSGQGVLSGANVLTF

d_gene: TRBD1
v_gene: TRBV30
j_gene: TRBJ2-7
abundance: few
CDR3nt: TGTGCCTGGTACTTTCGGGACAGGGAAGATGGCGAGCAGTACTTC
CDR3aa: CAWYFRDREDGEQYF

d_gene: NA
v_gene: TRBV5-4
j_gene: TRBJ2-2
abundance: few
CDR3nt: TGTGCCAGCAGCTTGGGGGGCGCCAGCAACACCGGGGAGCTGTTTTTT
CDR3aa: CASSLGGASNTGELFF

d_gene: TRBD1
v_gene: TRBV7-3
j_gene: TRBJ2-4
abundance: few
CDR3nt: TGTGCCAGCAGCTTTGAGGGACAGGGAGGCATTCAGTACTTC
CDR3aa: CASSFEGQGGIQYF